This entry lists 21 T cell receptor beta chains sequenced from one sample in a study of blood T cell repertoires in COVID-19. The data were produced by immunoSEQ multiplex PCR, yet TCRdb's version contains in-frame clones alone and is incomplete. The sample has 90,000 or so clones, 87% seen once. The sequenced sample consisted of peripheral blood. The receptors come from a human donor in a cohort sampled during active COVID-19.

The genes are TRBV10-1 and TRBJ2-3; possible D gene TRBD2, 6 bases. The CDR3 has 14 amino acids. The germline CDR1 and CDR2 sequences are WNHNN and SYGVQD (reference sequence). V was trimmed by 6 bases and J by 0 bases, leaving 10 bases between them. The CDR3 DNA sequence: TGCGCCAGCAGCCGGGACTTTAGCACAGATACGCAGTATTTT. Translation gives CASSRDFSTDTQYF.

This clone came up a few times. The rearrangement joins TRBV9 to TRBJ1-2, with TRBD1 identical over 8 bases. V dropped 0 bases and J dropped 5; count of bases not matched to a gene: 9. The CDR3 covers 16 residues. Germline CDR1 is SGDLS and CDR2 is YYNGEE. This chain's CDR3 is CASSVEGRGRRYGYTF. DNA for the CDR3: TGTGCCAGCAGCGTAGAGGGCAGGGGGCGCCGGTATGGCTACACCTTC.

The gene calls are TRBV24-1 and TRBJ2-1; the D gene is possibly TRBD1 (5 bases). This CDR3 is built from 15 residues. V lost 3 bases and J lost 2, with 10 bases in between. Germline CDR1 KGHDR, CDR2 SFDVKD. CDR3 loop: CATSDESRAYNEQFF. In nucleotides, the CDR3 is TGTGCCACCAGTGATGAATCCAGGGCCTACAATGAGCAGTTCTTC.

The rearrangement uses TRBV18 and TRBJ2-2; TRBD2 matches 12 bases. Germline-derived CDR1 and CDR2 are KGHSH and LQKENI. Trimming at V came to 0 bases and at J to 1 base, leaving 9 bases not matched to a gene. The CDR3 runs 20 residues. CDR3 in DNA: TGTGCCAGCTCACCACCCCGACTAGCGGGAGAGTGGGAGAACACCGGGGAGCTGTTTTTT. Its protein is CASSPPRLAGEWENTGELFF.

V is TRBV27 and J is TRBJ1-5, with 7 bases fitting TRBD1. Germline lookup yields CDR1 MNHEY and CDR2 SMNVEV (reference sequence). With V trimmed by 5 bases and J by 0 bases, 1 base remained unmatched. CDR3 length equals 14 residues. CDR3 sequence reads: CASSHRGSNQPQHF. The CDR3 bases are TGTGCCAGCAGTCACAGGGGTAGCAATCAGCCCCAGCATTTT.

This clone appeared many times. The gene calls are TRBV19 and TRBJ2-7; 9 bases map to TRBD1. V lost 3 bases and J lost 2; bases outside the gene matches: 5. This CDR3 is 15 amino acids long. Germline CDR1 LNHDA, CDR2 SQIVND (reference sequence). This chain's CDR3 is CASSMTGGPAYEQYF. DNA of the CDR3: TGTGCCAGTAGTATGACAGGGGGTCCCGCCTACGAGCAGTACTTC.

The chain couples TRBV30 to TRBJ1-1, with a tentative D call TRBD1 (5 bases). The V gene's germline CDR1 is GTSNPN and CDR2 SVGIG (reference sequence). There are 17 residues in the CDR3. V lost 3 bases and J 0 bases, leaving 20 bases between the germline ends. CDR3 sequence (DNA): TGTGCCTGGAGCCCCCTACTGGGGCAGGCCTTGAACACTGAAGCTTTCTTT. It codes for CAWSPLLGQALNTEAFF. The whole variable domain, filled in from reference TRBV30 and TRBJ1-1, reads SQTIHQWPATLVQPVGSPLSLECTVEGTSNPNLYWYRQAAGRGLQLLFYSVGIGQISSEVPQNLSASRPQDRQFILSSKKLLLSDSGFYLCAWSPLLGQALNTEAFFGQGTRLTVV.

V gene TRBV5-1 combines with J gene TRBJ2-1; the match to TRBD2 covers 11 bases. CDR1 is SGHRS and CDR2 is YFSETQ in the germline V gene. CDR3 length: 14 amino acids. With 1 base clipped from V and 7 bases from J, the junction kept 1 base outside the gene matches. CDR3 sequence (DNA): TGCGCCAGCAGCTTGACTAGCGGGAGTAATGAGCAGTTCTTC. Its translation is CASSLTSGSNEQFF.

J is TRBJ2-1 and V is TRBV6-6; no reliable D call. The CDR3 spans 13 residues. Germline V gene sequence: CDR1 MNHNY, CDR2 SVGAGI (reference sequence). V was trimmed by 6 bases and J by 6 bases, leaving 12 bases between them. CDR3 region: CASSESNGNEQFF. The CDR3 region has the DNA TGTGCCAGCAGCGAGTCAAATGGCAATGAGCAGTTCTTC.

This chain joins TRBV28 and TRBJ1-5; D ambiguous. Germline lookup yields CDR1 MDHEN and CDR2 SYDVKM. V lost 5 bases and J lost 8, with 19 bases in between. The CDR3 consists of 15 residues. Here the CDR3 DNA reads TGTGCCAGCAGTCTACCGCGAGCCTCGTCGGAGCCCCAGCATTTT. Translation gives CASSLPRASSEPQHF. Filled out from reference TRBV28 and TRBJ1-5, the complete variable domain reads DVKVTQSSRYLVKRTGEKVFLECVQDMDHENMFWYRQDPGLGLRLIYFSYDVKMKEKGDIPEGYSVSREKKERFSLILESASTNQTSMYLCASSLPRASSEPQHFGDGTRLSIL.

This clone was seen more than once but under ten times. This sequence joins TRBV28 and TRBJ1-4, with D perhaps matching TRBD1 (5 bases). Deletions cut 6 bases from V and 8 bases from J, with 16 bases between. The germline V gene has CDR1 MDHEN and CDR2 SYDVKM. The CDR3 is 14 amino acids. CDR3 nucleotide sequence: TGTGCCAGCAGGCCAGGGAATCTTGAGGAAAAACTGTTTTTT. Translating gives CASRPGNLEEKLFF.

The chain uses TRBV27 and TRBJ2-7, with 7 bases identical to TRBD2. CDR1 is MNHEY, CDR2 SMNVEV, per germline (reference sequence). The junction had 14 bases not matched to a gene; V was cut back by 4 bases and J by 8 bases. CDR3 size: 15 residues. The CDR3 DNA reads TGTGCCAGCAGTTCCAATTATGGGGGGACTACGAAGCAGTACTTC. Amino acids: CASSSNYGGTTKQYF.

In its sample, this clone was seen once. The rearrangement uses TRBV29-1 and TRBJ2-7, with D tentatively TRBD1 (5 bases). V lost 7 bases and J 0 bases, leaving 10 bases between the germline ends. The CDR3 contains 12 residues. The germline CDR1 and CDR2 sequences are SQVTM and ANQGSEA. CDR3 protein: CSATTASYEQYF. The CDR3 DNA reads as TGCAGCGCCACGACAGCCTCCTACGAGCAGTACTTC.

The table lists this clone with a count of one. V gene TRBV7-8 combines with J gene TRBJ1-2, with D possibly matching TRBD1 (6 bases). The CDR3 extends over 18 amino acids. The V end lost 4 bases, the J end lost 1 base, and 22 bases lay between the germline ends. Germline CDR1 reads SGHVS; CDR2 reads FQNEAQ. The chain's CDR3 is CASSSRGGPMTLNYGYTF. CDR3 in DNA: TGTGCCAGCAGCTCTAGGGGGGGACCGATGACTCTTAACTATGGCTACACCTTC.

This chain connects TRBV7-3 to TRBJ2-3, with D perhaps matching TRBD2 (6 bases). Germline CDR1 reads SGHTA; CDR2 reads FQGTGA. The V and J ends lost 5 bases and 10 bases respectively, with 16 bases between them. The CDR3 covers 13 residues. As DNA, the CDR3 is TGTGCCAGCAGCCCGGATTCGCGGGGTGCGCAGTATTTT. This encodes CASSPDSRGAQYF.

The chain couples TRBV3-1 (or the pseudogene TRBV3-2) to TRBJ2-1; 7 bases are a match to TRBD2. Looked up from germline, CDR1 is LGHDT and CDR2 is YNNKEL (reference sequence). The CDR3 has 11 residues. J gave up 10 bases and V 4 bases, and 1 base lay outside the gene matches. The CDR3 reads CASSPGGEQFF. In DNA, the CDR3 is TGTGCCAGCAGCCCCGGGGGGGAGCAGTTCTTC.

The J gene is TRBJ2-7, the V gene TRBV27, with 11 nucleotides matching TRBD2. V lost 5 bases and J lost 3; bases outside the gene matches: 9. The CDR3 is made up of 16 amino acids. Per germline, CDR1 MNHEY and CDR2 SMNVEV (reference sequence). The CDR3 DNA reads TGTGCCAGCAGTCATTCCGGGACTAGCGGCGACTACGAGCAGTACTTC. It codes for CASSHSGTSGDYEQYF.

There are a few counts of this clone. The chain employs TRBV29-1 and TRBJ2-1; perhaps TRBD2 as D (6 bases). V gave up 6 bases and J gave up 7 bases, with 19 bases separating them. CDR1 SQVTM and CDR2 ANQGSEA come from the germline V gene. The CDR3 extends over 14 amino acids. This CDR3 reads CSVVPAGFLNEQFF. In nucleotides, the CDR3 is TGCAGCGTGGTCCCAGCGGGTTTTTTGAATGAGCAGTTCTTC.

This clone was observed once. The chain is built from TRBV10-3 and TRBJ1-1; unclear D gene. Trimming removed 0 bases at V and 2 bases at J, with 10 bases between. The CDR3 is 15 amino acids. Germline lookup yields CDR1 ENHRY and CDR2 SYGVKD. CDR3 sequence (DNA): TGTGCCATCAGTGAGTCGAACAGCCAAAACACTGAAGCTTTCTTT. It specifies CAISESNSQNTEAFF.

This chain joins TRBV27 and TRBJ2-2, with D possibly being TRBD2 (5 bases). CDR3 length: 14 residues. The ends were cut back, 2 bases at V and 8 bases at J, with 12 bases in the middle. Germline-derived CDR1 and CDR2 are MNHEY and SMNVEV (reference sequence). This chain's CDR3 is CASSLSAGRGELFF. The CDR3 coding sequence is TGTGCCAGCAGTTTAAGCGCGGGCAGGGGGGAGCTGTTTTTT.

This clone occurred once. The chain joins TRBV11-2 to TRBJ1-1; TRBD1 might be the D (6 bases). Per the germline V gene, CDR1 is SGHAT and CDR2 is FQNNGV. The CDR3 is 15 amino acids. The ends were cut back, 1 base at V and 4 bases at J, with 13 bases in the middle. CDR3 sequence: CASSLVGQGRTEAFF. The DNA for the CDR3 is TGTGCCAGCAGCTTAGTGGGACAAGGGCGCACTGAAGCTTTCTTT.